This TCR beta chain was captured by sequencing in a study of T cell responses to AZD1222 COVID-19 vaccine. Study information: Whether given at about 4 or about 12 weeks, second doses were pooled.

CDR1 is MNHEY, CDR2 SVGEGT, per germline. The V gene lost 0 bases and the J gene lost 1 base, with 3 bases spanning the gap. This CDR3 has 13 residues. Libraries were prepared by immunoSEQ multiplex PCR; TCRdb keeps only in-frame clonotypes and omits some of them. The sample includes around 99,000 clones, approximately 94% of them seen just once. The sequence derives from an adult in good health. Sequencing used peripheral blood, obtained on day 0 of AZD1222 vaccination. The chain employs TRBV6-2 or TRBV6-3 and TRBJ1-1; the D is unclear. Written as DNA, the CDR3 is TGTGCCAGCAGTTACTCGGAGAACACTGAAGCTTTCTTT. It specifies CASSYSENTEAFF.